The entry that follows covers one T cell receptor beta chain sequence. The antigen is undetermined. The entry originates in a study of identical twins. Study-wide findings and caveats: Conclusions relied on cross-sectional statistical analysis, not following the same donors. Researchers caution that invariant MAIT and iNKT cells could partly confound zero-insertion analyses. Fewer insertions were carried by abundant cord blood beta clonotypes, but none was seen in memory repertoires.

A universal primer site was added by template switching, and unique molecular identifiers were carried by the cDNA. TCRdb re-derived calls from the 5' RACE reads in MiXCR, one entry per CDR3 protein. The sample carries more than 1.5 million distinct CDR3 sequences, under 35% recorded once. This CDR3 has 14 amino acids. V was pared by 1 base and J by 4 bases, with 11 bases between. CDR1 LGHDT and CDR2 YNNKEL come from the germline V gene (reference sequence). Sequenced input: cord blood. The receptor was derived from a newborn girl in good health. The chain joins TRBV3-1 to TRBJ2-7; D is possibly TRBD1 or TRBD2 (5 bases each). The CDR3 nucleotides read TGTGCCAGCAGCCAAGGCAGGGAGAAGTACGAGCAGTACTTC. It encodes CASSQGREKYEQYF.